This T cell receptor beta chain came from a study of T cells after yellow fever vaccination. Study-wide background: Low-cell-number fractions underwent preparation using SMART-Seq v4 Ultra Low Input. Study-level results: Abundant bulk-population clonotypes could contaminate the FACS-sorted repertoires.

TCRdb re-derived calls from the 5' RACE reads in MiXCR, one entry per CDR3 protein. The profile shows hundreds of thousands of distinct CDR3 sequences, 8.7% of them singletons. CDR1 SGHDT and CDR2 YYEEEE come from the germline V gene. Trimming cost V 3 bases and J 5 bases; bases outside gene matches: 6. This CDR3 contains 14 residues. This clonotype was counted between two and nine times. The antigen is not known. Here the sequenced sample was PBMCs, taken on the day of the first yellow fever vaccination. This chain links TRBV5-6 with TRBJ1-2, with TRBD1 identical over 8 bases. This receptor was taken from a man younger than 30 who received the YFV17D yellow fever vaccine. CDR3: CASSSGQEEYGYTF. The CDR3 nucleotides read TGTGCCAGCAGCTCGGGACAGGAAGAATATGGCTACACCTTC. The whole variable domain, remainder taken from reference TRBV5-6 and TRBJ1-2, is DAGVTQSPTHLIKTRGQQVTLRCSPKSGHDTVSWYQQALGQGPQFIFQYYEEEERQRGNFPDRFSGHQFPNYSSELNVNALLLGDSALYLCASSSGQEEYGYTFGSGTRLTVV.